The present TCR beta chain was sequenced within a study of breast tumors, draining lymph nodes, adjacent tissues. Study conclusions and caveats: Luminal-like breast cancer showed significantly higher tumor–nontumor repertoire similarity than basal-like. Data fit most tumor T cells coming from lymph node, expanding in tumor.

With 1 base clipped from V and 3 bases from J, the junction kept 3 bases outside the gene matches. The germline V gene has CDR1 SGHAT and CDR2 FQDESV (reference sequence). The CDR3 runs 15 residues. Samples came from axillary lymph nodes draining the breast cancer. This clonotype was counted many times. Its antigen is not known. TCRdb reprocessed the multiplex PCR reads with MiXCR, giving one entry per CDR3 protein. The sample lists some 150,000 distinct CDR3 sequences; approximately 20% were seen once. The J gene is TRBJ2-7, the V gene TRBV11-1, with 10 bases matching TRBD1. Sequencing was performed on axillary lymph node tissue. This TCR was recovered from a female donor with breast cancer. Some clones in this sample may be carry-over from other donors' samples. In DNA form, the CDR3 reads TGTGCCAGCAGCTTAGGGGACAGGGGAATCTACGAGCAGTACTTC. It is translated as CASSLGDRGIYEQYF.